This T cell receptor beta chain is drawn from a study of T cells in Graves' hyperthyroidism and ophthalmopathy. TCR beta CDR3 regions were amplified from RNA transcripts. The primer set for the first-round RT-PCR of the TCR CDR3 was HTBI. From the multiplex PCR reads, TCRdb called clonotypes with MiXCR, one entry per CDR3 protein. The table shows fewer than 700,000 distinct CDR3 sequences, with 15% to 20% occurring only once. Overall study findings and caveats: Researchers report that a 13 V-J model separated ophthalmopathy from stable hyperthyroidism. Expanded thyroid clonotypes (above 0.001) were mostly also found in blood.

This clonotype came up a few times. Its matching antigen is unknown. Germline lookup yields CDR1 SGDLS and CDR2 YYNGEE. The CDR3 runs to 14 residues. V was clipped by 2 bases and J by 3 bases; unmatched bases: 3. Out of roughly 10 ml of fresh peripheral blood came the PBMCs. The chain uses TRBV9 and TRBJ2-7; TRBD2 matches 9 bases. Sequencing input: blood. This TCR came from a woman aged 18-29 years with Graves' ophthalmopathy. CDR3 sequence (DNA): TGTGCCAGCAGCGTCAGTAGCGGGAGCTACGAGCAGTACTTC. It specifies CASSVSSGSYEQYF.